The 9 T cell receptor beta chains below come from one sample, sequenced in a study of shared clonotypes between healthy human individuals. Produced via immunoSEQ multiplex PCR; TCRdb's table is partial and in-frame only. The top ten clones hold roughly 0.14% of a sample with about 2,500,000 clones, roughly 92% of them seen once. The sequenced sample consisted of naive CD4+ T cells sorted from blood. This sample's subset: CD45RA+ positively selected. Source of these receptors: a man aged 18 to 30 in good health.

As DNA, the CDR3 is TGTGCCAGCACCAAAAGACAGTCAGGTATAGCGGAGACCCAGTACTTC. Translating it yields CASTKRQSGIAETQYF. The chain uses TRBV5-4 and TRBJ2-5, with D perhaps TRBD1 or TRBD2 (5 bases each). The CDR3 runs 16 residues. Trimming left V 6 bases short and J 5 bases short, with 23 bases between. The germline CDR1 and CDR2 sequences are SGHNT and YYREEE (reference sequence). Together with reference TRBV5-4 and TRBJ2-5, the CDR3 gives the full variable domain: ETGVTQSPTHLIKTRGQQVTLRCSSQSGHNTVSWYQQALGQGPQFIFQYYREEENGRGNFPPRFSGLQFPNYSSELNVNALELDDSALYLCASTKRQSGIAETQYFGPGTRLLVL.

About this clone itself: The same CDR3 also results from other DNA sequences found in this sample. The V and J genes are TRBV27 and TRBJ2-2, with 8 bases matching TRBD2. V dropped 5 bases and J dropped 4; count of bases not matched to a gene: 3. CDR3 length: 14 residues. Germline lookup yields CDR1 MNHEY and CDR2 SMNVEV (reference sequence). CDR3 residues: CASSLREGTGELFF. CDR3 nucleotide sequence: TGTGCCAGCAGTCTCCGGGAGGGCACCGGGGAGCTGTTTTTT.

J is TRBJ1-2 and V is TRBV6-5; tentatively, D is TRBD1 (5 bases). CDR1 is MNHEY and CDR2 is SVGAGI in the germline V gene. V lost 4 bases, J lost 5 bases, and 17 bases lay in between. This CDR3 has 15 amino acids. CDR3 nucleotides: TGTGCCAGCAGTTCCCCCGGGGAGGGGTGGTATGGCTACACCTTC. This encodes CASSSPGEGWYGYTF.

Only a few counts were recorded for this clone. The chain carries TRBV12-1 and TRBJ1-6; the D call TRBD1 from the table was never checked on the DNA. TRBV12-1 is an annotated pseudogene. The CDR3 is made up of 17 amino acids. CDR3 sequence reads: CASSFAPSTGCNSPLHF. The CDR3, as DNA: TGTGCCAGCAGCTTTGCCCCCTCCACAGGGTGTAATTCACCCCTCCACTTT.

The chain recombines TRBV19 with TRBJ1-2; D call uncertain. Trimming removed 0 bases from V and 8 bases from J, with 16 bases in between. CDR3 size: 15 residues. Per the germline V gene, CDR1 is LNHDA and CDR2 is SQIVND (reference sequence). The CDR3 nucleotides read TGTGCCAGTAGTATAGATCACCGGGGTGAACGGGGCTACACCTTC. The encoded protein is CASSIDHRGERGYTF.

This clone was counted once. The chain couples TRBV5-1 to TRBJ2-2; no clear D. Trimming stripped 0 bases from V and 5 bases from J, with 8 bases between. The CDR3 has 14 amino acids. Germline loops: CDR1 SGHRS, CDR2 YFSETQ. CDR3: CASSLDPGTGELFF. CDR3 coding DNA: TGCGCCAGCAGCTTGGACCCCGGAACCGGGGAGCTGTTTTTT. Full variable domain (rest looked up from reference TRBV5-1 and TRBJ2-2): KAGVTQTPRYLIKTRGQQVTLSCSPISGHRSVSWYQQTPGQGLQFLFEYFSETQRNKGNFPGRFSGRQFSNSRSEMNVSTLELGDSALYLCASSLDPGTGELFFGEGSRLTVL.

The CDR3 nucleotides are TGTGCCAGCAGCACGGGACTAGCGGTGTACAATGAGCAGTTCTTC. It yields the protein CASSTGLAVYNEQFF. The rearrangement uses TRBV9 and TRBJ2-1, with 11 bases aligning to TRBD2. The CDR3 extends over 15 amino acids. The germline gives CDR1 SGDLS, CDR2 YYNGEE. The V gene end was trimmed by 4 bases and the J gene end by 4 bases; junction bases not matched to a gene: 4.

The gene calls are TRBV19 and TRBJ1-4; 8 positions agree with TRBD1. The CDR3 totals 15 residues. Per germline, CDR1 LNHDA and CDR2 SQIVND (reference sequence). The ends lost 7 bases at V and 5 bases at J; junction bases unmatched: 9. The CDR3 DNA reads as TGTGCCAGTAACCTTCCCGGGACAGGAAATGAAAAACTGTTTTTT. Translation gives CASNLPGTGNEKLFF.

The J gene is TRBJ2-1, the V gene TRBV28; 8 bases agree with TRBD2. V lost 2 bases to trimming and J lost 4 bases; unmatched junction nucleotides: 7. In germline, CDR1 is MDHEN, CDR2 SYDVKM. There are 16 residues in the CDR3. The CDR3, as DNA: TGTGCCAGCAGTTTAGGAGGCGCGGGGGGATACAATGAGCAGTTCTTC. This sequence encodes CASSLGGAGGYNEQFF.